This T cell receptor beta chain stems from a study of cytomegalovirus exposure and HLA in healthy donors. Turning to this clone: Its target is not known.

Germline values: CDR1 SQVTM, CDR2 ANQGSEA. Trimming took off 3 bases at V and 7 bases at J, with 15 bases between the two ends. The CDR3 consists of 13 residues. Primers: 60 Vbeta forward and 13 Jbeta reverse. Assay used: immunoSEQ multiplex PCR; TCRdb lists only in-frame clones, some missing. The table includes more than 110,000 clones, 73% detected once. Findings and limits, study-wide: Researchers reportedly found TCR beta sequences accurately predicted most subjects' HLA-A and HLA-B alleles.

The TCR sequence derives from a human donor in good health. The chain is built from TRBV29-1 and TRBJ2-5, with D uncertain. The sample taken for sequencing was PBMCs. As DNA, the CDR3 is TGCAGCGTTGATAGCCGAAGGCCGGGGACCCAGTACTTC. Protein: CSVDSRRPGTQYF.